This T cell receptor beta chain comes out of a study of identical twins. Via MiXCR, TCRdb re-called the 5' RACE reads, giving one row per CDR3 protein. The sample carries 420,000 or so distinct CDR3 sequences, less than 20% recorded once. Study-level points and caveats: High-abundance cord blood beta clonotypes had fewer insertions; memory repertoires showed none.

CDR3 size: 16 residues. The germline CDR1 and CDR2 sequences are MNHEY and SVGEGT. With V trimmed by 1 base and J by 3 bases, 4 bases remained unmatched. For this clonotype: The antigen remains undetermined.

Every one of the donors was a healthy Caucasian. The source material was naive T cells sorted from blood. The chain combines TRBV6-2 or TRBV6-3 with TRBJ2-1; 9 bases fit TRBD2. This receptor was taken from a man aged 50 to 60 in good health. The CDR3 bases are TGTGCCAGCAGTTACTTATTAGCGGGAGTCTACAATGAGCAGTTCTTC. It yields the protein CASSYLLAGVYNEQFF.